This T cell receptor beta chain was identified in a study of cytomegalovirus exposure and HLA in healthy donors. V was pared by 2 bases and J by 4 bases, with 11 bases between. CDR1 and CDR2 from the germline V gene are SEHNR and FQNEAQ (reference sequence). This CDR3 comprises 15 residues. Study observations and caveats: Cytomegalovirus association was listed for about 170 TCR beta chains. Many donors shared some public TCRs, even though most TCR sequences were rare. Later work found that TCR association rates differed between HLA loci; DRB1 had the most and HLA-C the fewest.

Worth noting for this clone: The antigen is undetermined.

The PCR ran on 60 Vbeta and 13 Jbeta primers. TCRdb's copy holds only in-frame clones and misses some; the assay was immunoSEQ multiplex PCR. The sample gives more than 95,000 clones, more than 70% of which show up once; roughly 16% is in the top ten. This TCR was sampled from a man aged 50-60 years in good health and CMV-seropositive. The specimen was PBMCs. The chain has TRBV7-9 and TRBJ2-2, with D perhaps matching TRBD1 (6 bases). CDR3 bases: TGTGCCAGCAGCTTAAGAGGGGGTACCACCGGGGAGCTGTTTTTT. Its translation: CASSLRGGTTGELFF.